This TCR beta chain was sequenced in a study of blood T cell repertoires in COVID-19. Using immunoSEQ multiplex PCR, the repertoire was profiled, and TCRdb retains in-frame clones only, with some absent. The sample includes around 150,000 clones, 80% to 90% seen only once; the top ten take approximately 10%. This CDR3 is built from 16 residues. The specimen was peripheral blood. This clonotype originated in a human donor in a cohort sampled during active COVID-19. This chain links TRBV1 with TRBJ2-7; TRBD2, the table's D call, was not compared with the DNA. TRBV1 constitutes a pseudogene. The CDR3 loop is CTSSRSTSGRVYEQYF. The DNA of the CDR3 is TGCACCAGCAGCCGGAGTACTAGCGGGAGGGTTTACGAGCAGTACTTC.